What follows is one TCR beta chain and its context. Germline CDR1 and CDR2: KGHDR and SFDVKD. With 3 bases removed from V and 0 bases from J, the gap between germline ends came to 11 bases. The CDR3 is 16 amino acids. This record belongs to a study of tumor-infiltrating lymphocytes in primary liver carcinoma. For blood RNA, unsorted whole blood served as the source, and germline DNA was extracted too. The researchers produced TCR beta cDNA from around 500 ng total RNA with a constant-region primer. Libraries covering TCR beta were generated through three nested multiplex PCR rounds (using a slightly modified ARM-PCR). The opening two PCR rounds, around 10 cycles each, paired TRBV1-TRBV30 forward primers with a C-beta reverse primer. TCRdb ran MiXCR on the multiplex PCR reads and lists one entry per CDR3 protein. The profile covers approximately 330,000 distinct CDR3 sequences, with about 61% appearing a single time and roughly 6% taken by the ten largest.

This chain uses TRBV24-1 with TRBJ2-1, with D possibly matching TRBD2 (5 bases). Sample: peripheral blood. The clonotype originates from a man aged 35-49 years with primary liver carcinoma and hepatitis B virus infection. The CDR3, as DNA: TGTGCCACCAGTGATGCTCTAGCCCTCTCCTACAATGAGCAGTTCTTC. As protein: CATSDALALSYNEQFF.